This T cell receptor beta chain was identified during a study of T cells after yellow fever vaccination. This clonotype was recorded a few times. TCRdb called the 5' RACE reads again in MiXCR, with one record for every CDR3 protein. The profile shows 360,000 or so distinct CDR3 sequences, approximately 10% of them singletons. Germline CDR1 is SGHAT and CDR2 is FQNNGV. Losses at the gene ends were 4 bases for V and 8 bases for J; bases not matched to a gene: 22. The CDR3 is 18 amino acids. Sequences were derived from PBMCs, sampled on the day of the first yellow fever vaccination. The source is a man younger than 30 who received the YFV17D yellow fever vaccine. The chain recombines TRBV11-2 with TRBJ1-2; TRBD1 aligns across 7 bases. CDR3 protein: CASSWVTGQRPPSDGYTF. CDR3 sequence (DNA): TGTGCCAGCAGCTGGGTCACGGGACAGCGGCCTCCTTCGGACGGCTACACCTTC. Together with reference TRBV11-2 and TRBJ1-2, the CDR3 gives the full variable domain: EAGVAQSPRYKIIEKRQSVAFWCNPISGHATLYWYQQILGQGPKLLIQFQNNGVVDDSQLPKDRFSAERLKGVDSTLKIQPAKLEDSAVYLCASSWVTGQRPPSDGYTFGSGTRLTVV.